This is a list of T cell receptor beta chains from one sample in a study of vaccination effects on CD4 cells after COVID-19. The antigens for these receptors are not known. Only in-frame clones appear in the TCRdb table, and some are missing; sequencing was by immunoSEQ multiplex PCR. This table has under 25,000 clones, roughly 76% appearing once. The material sequenced was CD4+ T cells from PBMCs cultured with SARS-CoV-2 spike peptides, taken before COVID-19 vaccination. Receptors originate from a human donor who received a COVID-19 vaccine. The CDR3 runs from the conserved cysteine through the conserved F or W.

V: TRBV7-9
J: TRBJ2-7
CDR3: CASSPRTLGEQYF

V: TRBV29-1
J: TRBJ2-2
CDR3: CSARTGSTGELFF

V: TRBV18
J: TRBJ1-2
CDR3: CASSPMQGTDGYTF

V: TRBV9
J: TRBJ1-1
CDR3: CASSVVPNTEAFF

V: TRBV5-6
J: TRBJ2-1
CDR3: CASSLGQGVREQFF

V: TRBV6-5
J: TRBJ2-7
CDR3: CASKNSKQGSYEQYF

V: TRBV2
J: TRBJ1-1
CDR3: CASSAVDRNTEAFF

V: TRBV5-1
J: TRBJ1-6
CDR3: CASSLAGGVNSPLHF

V: TRBV6-1
J: TRBJ1-2
CDR3: CASSERAYGYTF

V: TRBV6-5
J: TRBJ1-2
CDR3: CASKIGRQGAYGYTF

V: TRBV3-1/TRBV3-2
J: TRBJ1-2
CDR3: CASSETFRVTGGYTF

V: TRBV6-1
J: TRBJ1-6
CDR3: CASSEGQGDNSPLHF

V: TRBV2
J: TRBJ1-4
CDR3: CASRNATNEKLFF

V: TRBV19
J: TRBJ2-5
CDR3: CASTQGRKETQYF

V: TRBV5-5
J: TRBJ1-1
CDR3: CASSLWAGGDPSTEAFF

V: TRBV19
J: TRBJ1-5
CDR3: CASSYQMSYSNQPQHF

V: TRBV6-5
J: TRBJ1-1
CDR3: CASIAGRGAFF

V: TRBV5-8
J: TRBJ2-3
CDR3: CASSLGGGVITDTQYF

V: TRBV13
J: TRBJ2-7
CDR3: CASSLRGGRGSSYEQYF